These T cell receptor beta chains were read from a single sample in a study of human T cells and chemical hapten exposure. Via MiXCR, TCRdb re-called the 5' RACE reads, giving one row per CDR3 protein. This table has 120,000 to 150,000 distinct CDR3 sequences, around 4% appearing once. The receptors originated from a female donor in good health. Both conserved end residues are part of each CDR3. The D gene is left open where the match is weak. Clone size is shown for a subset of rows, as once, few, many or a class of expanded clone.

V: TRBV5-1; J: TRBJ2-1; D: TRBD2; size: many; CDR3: CASKLLAGVYNEQFF; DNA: TGCGCCAGCAAGCTACTAGCGGGGGTATACAATGAGCAGTTCTTC
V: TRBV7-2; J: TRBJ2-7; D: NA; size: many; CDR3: CASSLKGTKYEQYF; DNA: TGTGCCAGCAGCTTAAAGGGGACGAAGTACGAGCAGTACTTC
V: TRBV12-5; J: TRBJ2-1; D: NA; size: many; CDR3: CASGPDRQQFF; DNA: TGTGCTAGTGGTCCCGACAGACAGCAGTTCTTC
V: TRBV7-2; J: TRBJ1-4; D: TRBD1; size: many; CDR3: CASSLATGTDEKLFF; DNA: TGTGCCAGCAGCTTAGCAACCGGGACAGACGAAAAACTGTTTTTT
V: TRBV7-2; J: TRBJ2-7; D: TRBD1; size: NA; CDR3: CASSSRQGASYEQYF; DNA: TGTGCCAGCAGCTCTAGACAGGGGGCCTCCTACGAGCAGTACTTC
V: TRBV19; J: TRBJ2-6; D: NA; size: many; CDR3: CASSPTLDGANVLTF; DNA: TGTGCCAGTAGTCCCACATTGGATGGGGCCAACGTCCTGACTTTC
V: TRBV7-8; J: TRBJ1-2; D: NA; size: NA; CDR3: CASSMTGEVYGYTF; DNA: TGTGCCAGCAGCATGACAGGCGAAGTCTATGGCTACACCTTC
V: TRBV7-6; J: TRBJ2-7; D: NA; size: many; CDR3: CASSLGSGPYEQYF; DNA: TGTGCCAGCAGCTTAGGTTCCGGGCCCTACGAGCAGTACTTC
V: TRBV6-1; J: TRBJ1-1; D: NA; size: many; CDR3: CASSEYNMDTEAFF; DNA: TGTGCCAGCAGTGAATATAACATGGACACTGAAGCTTTCTTT
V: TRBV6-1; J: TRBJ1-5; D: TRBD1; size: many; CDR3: CASNGIRGQVGNQPQHF; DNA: TGTGCCAGCAATGGGATTAGGGGACAGGTAGGCAATCAGCCCCAGCATTTT
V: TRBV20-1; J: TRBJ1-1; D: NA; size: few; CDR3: CSYLRQCEAFF; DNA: TGCAGCTACCTTCGACAGTGTGAAGCTTTCTTT
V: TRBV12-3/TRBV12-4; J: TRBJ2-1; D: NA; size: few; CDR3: CASSATWAPLVNEQFF; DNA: TGTGCCAGCAGTGCCACGTGGGCCCCCCTGGTCAATGAGCAGTTCTTC
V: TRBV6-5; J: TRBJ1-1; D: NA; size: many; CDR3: CASSPRRVANTEAFF; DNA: TGTGCCAGCAGCCCGAGGAGGGTGGCGAACACTGAAGCTTTCTTT
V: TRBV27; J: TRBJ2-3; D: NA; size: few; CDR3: CASMRRGTDTQYF; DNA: TGTGCCAGCATGAGGCGGGGAACAGATACGCAGTATTTT
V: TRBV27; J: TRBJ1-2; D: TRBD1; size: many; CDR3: CASSPLRGQGVGGYTF; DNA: TGTGCCAGCAGTCCCCTAAGGGGACAGGGGGTTGGCGGCTACACCTTC
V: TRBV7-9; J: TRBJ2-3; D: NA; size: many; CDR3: CASSSTVGRGLTDTQYF; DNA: TGTGCCAGCAGCTCGACGGTGGGGCGGGGTCTCACAGATACGCAGTATTTT
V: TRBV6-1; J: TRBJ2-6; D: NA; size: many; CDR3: CASSEPRGAGLSSGANVLTF; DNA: TGTGCCAGCAGTGAACCGAGAGGCGCAGGGCTTAGCTCTGGGGCCAACGTCCTGACTTTC
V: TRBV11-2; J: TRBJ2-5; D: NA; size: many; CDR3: CASSPGPTGTQYF; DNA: TGTGCCAGCAGCCCGGGACCCACCGGGACCCAGTACTTC
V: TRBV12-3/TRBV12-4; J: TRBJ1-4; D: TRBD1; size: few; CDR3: CASSPGTGKNEKLFF; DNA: TGTGCCAGCAGTCCGGGGACAGGGAAAAATGAAAAACTGTTTTTT
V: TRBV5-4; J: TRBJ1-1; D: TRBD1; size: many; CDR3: CASQLSLTGAGNTEAFF; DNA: TGTGCCAGCCAATTAAGCCTTACAGGGGCTGGGAACACTGAAGCTTTCTTT
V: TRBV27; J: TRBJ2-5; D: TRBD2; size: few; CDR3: CASVGRGGQETQYF; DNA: TGTGCCAGCGTAGGGCGGGGGGGCCAAGAGACCCAGTACTTC
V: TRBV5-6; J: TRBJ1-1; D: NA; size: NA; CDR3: CASSLRLGTEAFF; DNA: TGTGCCAGCAGCTTGAGGTTAGGGACTGAAGCTTTCTTT
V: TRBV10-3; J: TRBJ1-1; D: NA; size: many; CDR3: CAISLVYGGSEAFF; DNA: TGTGCCATCAGTTTAGTATACGGGGGCTCTGAAGCTTTCTTT
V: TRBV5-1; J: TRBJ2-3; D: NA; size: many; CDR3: CASSSATGADTDTQYF; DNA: TGCGCCAGCAGCTCGGCGACAGGAGCTGACACAGATACGCAGTATTTT
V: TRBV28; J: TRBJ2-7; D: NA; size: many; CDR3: CASSPFGATYEQYF; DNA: TGTGCCAGCAGCCCCTTCGGGGCGACCTACGAGCAGTACTTC
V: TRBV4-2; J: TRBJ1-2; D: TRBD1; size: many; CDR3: CASSQERTGRNYGYTF; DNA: TGTGCCAGCAGCCAAGAGAGGACAGGCCGGAACTATGGCTACACCTTC
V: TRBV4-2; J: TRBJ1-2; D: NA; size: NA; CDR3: CASSQDRTNYGYTF; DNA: TGTGCCAGCAGCCAAGATAGAACTAACTATGGCTACACCTTC
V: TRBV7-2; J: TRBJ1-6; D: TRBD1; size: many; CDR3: CASSLPTGVLSSLHF; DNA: TGTGCCAGCAGCTTACCCACAGGGGTTCTTTCATCCCTCCACTTT
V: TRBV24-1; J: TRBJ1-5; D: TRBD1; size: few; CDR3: CATSLTGGVQPQHF; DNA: TGTGCCACCAGTCTTACAGGGGGCGTTCAGCCCCAGCATTTT
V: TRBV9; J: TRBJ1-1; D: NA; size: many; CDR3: CASSVDPENTEAFF; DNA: TGTGCCAGCAGCGTAGATCCGGAGAACACTGAAGCTTTCTTT
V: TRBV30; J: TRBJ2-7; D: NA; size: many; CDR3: CAWSFWGGEVSYEQYF; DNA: TGTGCCTGGAGTTTTTGGGGGGGCGAAGTATCCTACGAGCAGTACTTC
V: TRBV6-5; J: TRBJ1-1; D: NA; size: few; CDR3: CASRTQGFGAEAFF; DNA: TGTGCCAGCAGGACCCAGGGGTTTGGCGCTGAAGCTTTCTTT
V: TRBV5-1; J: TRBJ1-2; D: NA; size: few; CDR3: CASSFGDPNYGYTF; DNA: TGCGCCAGCAGCTTCGGGGACCCAAACTATGGCTACACCTTC
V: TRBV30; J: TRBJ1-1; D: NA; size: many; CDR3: CAWSVGVWGTEAFF; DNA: TGTGCCTGGAGTGTTGGGGTATGGGGCACTGAAGCTTTCTTT
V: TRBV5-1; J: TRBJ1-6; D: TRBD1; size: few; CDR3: CASSLNRGRALHF; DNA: TGCGCCAGCAGCTTGAACAGGGGAAGGGCCCTCCACTTT
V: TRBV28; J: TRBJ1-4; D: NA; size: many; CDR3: CASSYPGFPNEKLFF; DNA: TGTGCCAGCAGTTACCCAGGGTTTCCTAATGAAAAACTGTTTTTT
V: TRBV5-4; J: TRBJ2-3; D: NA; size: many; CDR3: CASSFSTDTQYF; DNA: TGTGCCAGCAGCTTTAGCACAGATACGCAGTATTTT
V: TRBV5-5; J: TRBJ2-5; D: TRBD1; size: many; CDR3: CASSSGTGEGSQETQYF; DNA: TGTGCCAGCAGCTCCGGGACAGGGGAAGGTAGCCAAGAGACCCAGTACTTC
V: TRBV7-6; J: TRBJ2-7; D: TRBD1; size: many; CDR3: CASSQGAQYRSWQYF; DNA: TGTGCCAGCAGCCAGGGGGCTCAATATCGGTCATGGCAGTACTTC
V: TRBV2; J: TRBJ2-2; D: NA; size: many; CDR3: CASTPDRLSNTGELFF; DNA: TGTGCCAGCACCCCGGACAGACTATCGAACACCGGGGAGCTGTTTTTT
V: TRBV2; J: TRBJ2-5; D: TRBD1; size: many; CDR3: CASSPGQLGTQYF; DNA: TGTGCCAGCAGTCCGGGACAGCTAGGGACCCAGTACTTC
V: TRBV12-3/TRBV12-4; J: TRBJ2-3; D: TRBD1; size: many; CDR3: CASSSRQGGSDTQYF; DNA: TGTGCCAGCAGTTCCCGACAGGGCGGTTCAGATACGCAGTATTTT
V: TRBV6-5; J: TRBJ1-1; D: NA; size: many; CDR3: CASSPDFGGMASSAHTEAFF; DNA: TGTGCCAGCAGTCCGGACTTTGGGGGAATGGCCTCTTCGGCCCACACTGAAGCTTTCTTT
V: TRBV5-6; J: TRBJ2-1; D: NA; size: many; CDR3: CASSRPTAPYNEQFF; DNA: TGTGCCAGCAGCCGTCCAACGGCCCCCTACAATGAGCAGTTCTTC
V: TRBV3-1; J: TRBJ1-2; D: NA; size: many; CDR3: CASSQTNYGYTF; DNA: TGTGCCAGCAGCCAAACAAACTATGGCTACACCTTC
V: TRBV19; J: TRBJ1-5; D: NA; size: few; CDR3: CASSIEKNQPQHF; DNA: TGTGCCAGTAGTATAGAAAAAAATCAGCCCCAGCATTTT
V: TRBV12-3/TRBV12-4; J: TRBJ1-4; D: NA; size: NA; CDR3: CASSFEGYGEKLFF; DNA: TGTGCCAGCAGTTTTGAGGGGTACGGTGAAAAACTGTTTTTT
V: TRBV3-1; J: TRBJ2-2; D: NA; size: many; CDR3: CASNRANTGELFF; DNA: TGTGCCAGCAATAGGGCTAACACCGGGGAGCTGTTTTTT
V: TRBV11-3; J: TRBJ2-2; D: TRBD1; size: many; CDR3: CASSSPQGAGELFF; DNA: TGTGCCAGCAGCTCCCCCCAGGGGGCCGGGGAGCTGTTTTTT
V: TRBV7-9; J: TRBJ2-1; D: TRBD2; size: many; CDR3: CASSLSLAGAHNEQFF; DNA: TGTGCCAGCAGCTTATCCCTAGCGGGGGCCCACAATGAGCAGTTCTTC